This T cell receptor beta chain was profiled in a study of blood T cell repertoires in COVID-19. Source study methods: For nucleated cells, counts were estimated from reference gene primer amplification. Assay used: immunoSEQ multiplex PCR; TCRdb lists only in-frame clones, some missing. The D gene and trimming were derived from the DNA, and the V and J assignments and clone size from that table. The sample has about 70,000 clones, roughly 85% seen once; the top ten hold about 40%. Germline values: CDR1 GTSNPN, CDR2 SVGIG (reference sequence). Trimming shortened V by 1 base and J by 1 base, and 17 bases separated the two germline ends. This CDR3 comprises 17 residues.

The chain is built from TRBV30 and TRBJ1-3; TRBD1 is a possible D gene (5 bases). The specimen was peripheral blood. The clonotype was recovered from a woman aged 80 or over with active or convalescent COVID-19. The chain's CDR3 is CAWSGGTARESGNTIYF. In nucleotides, the CDR3 is TGTGCCTGGAGTGGTGGAACGGCCAGGGAATCTGGAAACACCATATATTTT.